A selection of T cell receptor beta chains follows, all from one sample in a study of blood T cell repertoires in COVID-19. Here immunoSEQ multiplex PCR was the method, and the copy in TCRdb shows in-frame clones only, minus some. Of around 86,000 clones in the sample, around 80% were seen once. The sequencing input was peripheral blood. The receptors come from a woman aged 80 or older with acute or convalescent COVID-19. CDR3s include the opening cysteine and the closing phenylalanine or tryptophan. Each record gives: clone size, V gene, J gene, D gene, CDR3 DNA, CDR3 protein. A D gene is named only where the DNA matches it firmly. Rows may omit the clone size; those that give it use once, few, many or a size class.

size: -
V: TRBV7-9
J: TRBJ2-1
D: -
DNA: TGTGCCAGCAGCTTATCTCATGAGCAGTTCTTC
CDR3: CASSLSHEQFF

size: -
V: TRBV2
J: TRBJ1-4
D: TRBD1
DNA: TGTGCCAGCGGGAATGGGCAGGGGGCAGGAGAAAAACTGTTTTTT
CDR3: CASGNGQGAGEKLFF

size: -
V: TRBV5-1
J: TRBJ2-2
D: TRBD1
DNA: TGCGCCAGCAGCCGGGGACAGGGGGATATCGGGGAGCTGTTTTTT
CDR3: CASSRGQGDIGELFF

size: -
V: TRBV4-2
J: TRBJ1-4
D: -
DNA: TGTGCCAGCAGCCACAGCCGGAAGGGAGTCGGTTTTGCAACTAATGAAAAACTGTTTTTT
CDR3: CASSHSRKGVGFATNEKLFF

size: -
V: TRBV5-5
J: TRBJ2-7
D: -
DNA: TGTGCCAGCAGCTATAACTACGAGCAGTACTTC
CDR3: CASSYNYEQYF

size: once
V: TRBV18
J: TRBJ2-1
D: TRBD2
DNA: TGTGCCAGCTCACCACCCTCCGCGGGAGGGTGGAATGAGCAGTTCTTC
CDR3: CASSPPSAGGWNEQFF

size: -
V: TRBV7-6
J: TRBJ2-7
D: -
DNA: TGTGCCAGCAGCTTCACCCAGAGGGACGAGCAGTACTTC
CDR3: CASSFTQRDEQYF

size: few
V: TRBV10-1
J: TRBJ2-2
D: -
DNA: TGCGCCAGCAGTCCCGGACAGAACACCGGGGAGCTGTTTTTT
CDR3: CASSPGQNTGELFF

size: -
V: TRBV7-9
J: TRBJ2-7
D: -
DNA: TGTGCCAGCAGCTTAGGACTTCGCGAGCAGTACTTC
CDR3: CASSLGLREQYF

size: -
V: TRBV4-1
J: TRBJ1-1
D: -
DNA: TGCGCCAGCAGCCAAGTGGAGGCCACTGAAGCTTTCTTT
CDR3: CASSQVEATEAFF

size: -
V: TRBV5-8
J: TRBJ2-7
D: TRBD1
DNA: TGTGCCAGCACCACCTGGGGGACAGGGGGCTCCTACGAGCAGTACTTC
CDR3: CASTTWGTGGSYEQYF

size: -
V: TRBV7-8
J: TRBJ1-4
D: TRBD1
DNA: TGTGCCAGCAGCTTAGATCGGCAGGGGGCTGAAAAACTGTTTTTT
CDR3: CASSLDRQGAEKLFF

size: few
V: TRBV2
J: TRBJ1-1
D: -
DNA: TGTGCCAGCATTCGGACACCCGACACTGAAGCTTTCTTT
CDR3: CASIRTPDTEAFF

size: -
V: TRBV18
J: TRBJ2-3
D: TRBD2
DNA: TGTGCCAGCTCACCATACCGATCAGGGAGGGCAGATACGCAGTATTTT
CDR3: CASSPYRSGRADTQYF

size: -
V: TRBV18
J: TRBJ1-4
D: TRBD1
DNA: TGTGCCAGCTCGCCCCCGGGACAGGGGAATGAAAAACTGTTTTTT
CDR3: CASSPPGQGNEKLFF

size: -
V: TRBV11-2
J: TRBJ1-1
D: -
DNA: TGTGCCAGCAGCTCCGGGGTGGGCACTGAAGCTTTCTTT
CDR3: CASSSGVGTEAFF